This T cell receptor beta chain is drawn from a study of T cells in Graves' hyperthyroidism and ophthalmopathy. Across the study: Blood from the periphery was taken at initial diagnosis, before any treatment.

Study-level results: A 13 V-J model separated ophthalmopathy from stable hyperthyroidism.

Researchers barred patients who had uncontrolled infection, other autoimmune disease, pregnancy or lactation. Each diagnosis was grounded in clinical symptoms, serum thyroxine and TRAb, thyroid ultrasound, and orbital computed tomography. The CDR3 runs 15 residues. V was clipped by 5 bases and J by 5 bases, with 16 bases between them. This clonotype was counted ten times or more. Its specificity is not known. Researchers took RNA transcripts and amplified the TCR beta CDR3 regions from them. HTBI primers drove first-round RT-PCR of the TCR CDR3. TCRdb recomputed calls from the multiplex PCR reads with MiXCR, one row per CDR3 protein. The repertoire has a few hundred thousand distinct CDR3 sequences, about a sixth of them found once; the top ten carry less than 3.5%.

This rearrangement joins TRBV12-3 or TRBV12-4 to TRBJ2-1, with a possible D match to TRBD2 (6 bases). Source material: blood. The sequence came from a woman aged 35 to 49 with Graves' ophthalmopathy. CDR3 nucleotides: TGTGCCAGCAGTCCGGGGGTAGGGGCCGACAATGAGCAGTTCTTC. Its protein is CASSPGVGADNEQFF.